The clone carrying this T cell receptor beta chain was observed at least ten times. As yet, its antigen is unknown. 5'RACE template switching produced TCR cDNA carrying a universal primer site and UMIs. MiXCR, run by TCRdb on the 5' RACE reads, gives a single entry per CDR3 protein. The sample carries 25,000 to 35,000 distinct CDR3 sequences, about 4.4% recorded once. The V end was cut by 2 bases, the J end by 4 bases, with 8 bases between. The CDR3 consists of 13 residues. These data come from a study of T cells after yellow fever vaccination. Points from the study as a whole: Most clones from primary vaccination were detected again post-booster (around 96% CD4, around 88% CD8). A minor fraction of clonotypes spanned both CD4 and CD8 compartments.

This chain connects TRBV12-3 or TRBV12-4 to TRBJ2-5; the D is unclear. The clonotype comes from a man between 25 and 39 years old who received the YFV17D yellow fever vaccine. The sequencing used CD8+ T cells sorted from PBMCs, collected 5 days after the yellow fever booster vaccination. CDR3 nucleotides: TGTGCCAGCAGTTTAACTCCCCCAGAGACCCAGTACTTC. As protein: CASSLTPPETQYF.